The rows below give T cell receptor beta chains drawn from one sample of a study of T cells in Graves' hyperthyroidism and ophthalmopathy. TCRdb processed the multiplex PCR reads anew with MiXCR; each CDR3 protein has one entry. The sample includes roughly 380,000 distinct CDR3 sequences, under 20% of them seen just once. The source material was blood. These TCRs come from a woman between 18 and 29 years old with Graves' hyperthyroidism. Both conserved end residues are part of each CDR3. The order of the fields is J gene, clone size, D gene, V gene, CDR3 DNA, CDR3 protein. The D gene is left open where the match is weak. Size values are once, few and many counts, or a class for expanded clones, and some rows have none.

>TRBJ1-1|many|-|TRBV27
TGTGCCAGCAAACCGGGACCCACGAACACTGAAGCTTTCTTT
CASKPGPTNTEAFF
>TRBJ2-7|many|-|TRBV6-1
TGTGCCAGCAGGCCTCATCAGGGGAGCTCCTACGAGCAGTACTTC
CASRPHQGSSYEQYF
>TRBJ2-7|many|TRBD1|TRBV5-1
TGCGCCAGCAGCCGGGACAGGGCGGGAGAGCAGTACTTC
CASSRDRAGEQYF
>TRBJ1-6|many|-|TRBV27
TGTGCCAGCAGCGGAGACGGAGGGAATTCACCCCTCCACTTT
CASSGDGGNSPLHF
>TRBJ1-6|-|TRBD1|TRBV10-3
TGTGCCATCAGTTTCGGGACAGGGGGTTCACCCCTCCACTTT
CAISFGTGGSPLHF
>TRBJ2-5|once|-|TRBV12-3/TRBV12-4
TGTGCCAGCAGTTTTCCTACCGGGACCCAGTACTTC
CASSFPTGTQYF
>TRBJ2-7|many|-|TRBV6-5
TGTGCCAGCAGTTCTCAGATCTACGAGCAGTACTTC
CASSSQIYEQYF
>TRBJ1-2|many|-|TRBV7-2
TGTGCCAGCAGCTTAGCGAGGTTACGGGGCTACACCTTC
CASSLARLRGYTF
>TRBJ2-5|few|-|TRBV11-2
TGTGCCAGCAGCTTAGGCAGGAGGGGGTTCGGAGAGACCCAGTACTTC
CASSLGRRGFGETQYF
>TRBJ2-7|many|TRBD1|TRBV12-3/TRBV12-4
TGTGCCAGCAGAAGGGGACAGTCCTACGAGCAGTACTTC
CASRRGQSYEQYF
>TRBJ2-3|few|-|TRBV19
TGTGCCAGTAGTATGAGGGGGAGGGGTGGGGATACGCAGTATTTT
CASSMRGRGGDTQYF
>TRBJ2-7|many|TRBD2|TRBV3-1
TGTGCCAGCAGCGCAGGACTAGCGGGGGGGCATCTCGTCTACGAGCAGTACTTC
CASSAGLAGGHLVYEQYF
>TRBJ2-5|many|-|TRBV12-5
TGTGCTAGTGGTTTGGTCCATGCGGGGATCCAAGAGACCCAGTACTTC
CASGLVHAGIQETQYF
>TRBJ2-2|-|TRBD2|TRBV6-2/TRBV6-3
TGTGCCAGTTCGGGACTAGTTGTATGGACCGGGGAGCTGTTTTTT
CASSGLVVWTGELFF
>TRBJ1-1|many|TRBD1|TRBV19
TGTGCCAGTAGTCCCCAACAGGGGCTTGAAGCTTTCTTT
CASSPQQGLEAFF
>TRBJ1-2|many|TRBD1|TRBV28
TGTGCCAGCAGGGGGACAGGGAATGACTATGGCTACACCTTC
CASRGTGNDYGYTF
>TRBJ1-5|many|-|TRBV2
TGTGCCAGCAGTGGGTCAGGCAATCAGCCCCAGCATTTT
CASSGSGNQPQHF
>TRBJ2-7|many|-|TRBV20-1
TGCAGTGCTGGCACAGGGCCGATCTACGAGCAGTACTTC
CSAGTGPIYEQYF
>TRBJ2-2|many|-|TRBV28
TGTGCCAGCAGCCTTGGGGGAAACACCGGGGAGCTGTTTTTT
CASSLGGNTGELFF
>TRBJ1-5|many|-|TRBV6-1
TGTGCCAGCAGTGAAACAGGGCCTCAGCCCCAGCATTTT
CASSETGPQPQHF
>TRBJ2-3|many|-|TRBV28
TGTGCCAGCAGCAATACAGGGTTGGATACGCAGTATTTT
CASSNTGLDTQYF
>TRBJ2-5|-|-|TRBV12-3/TRBV12-4
TGTGCCAGCAGCCCCGACTACAAAGAGACCCAGTACTTC
CASSPDYKETQYF
>TRBJ1-1|many|-|TRBV7-9
TGTGCCAGCAGCTTAGGGCAGGGAAAGGCCACTGAAGCTTTCTTT
CASSLGQGKATEAFF
>TRBJ2-5|-|-|TRBV12-3/TRBV12-4
TGTGCCAGCAGTTTAATAGGAGGGCAAGAGACCCAGTACTTC
CASSLIGGQETQYF
>TRBJ2-5|many|-|TRBV29-1
TGCAGCGTTGAAGATCCAAGGCCCGGCGGAGAGACCCAGTACTTC
CSVEDPRPGGETQYF
>TRBJ2-7|-|-|TRBV11-2
TGTGCCAGCAGCTTAGAATTCGGGCGTAGCAGCTCCTACGAGCAGTACTTC
CASSLEFGRSSSYEQYF
>TRBJ2-5|many|-|TRBV11-2
TGTGCCAGCAGCCTAGAGGTGGGGACCCAGTACTTC
CASSLEVGTQYF
>TRBJ2-2|-|TRBD2|TRBV5-1
TGCGCCAGCAGTTCCGGGGGACTAGGGCCAGCCGGGGAGCTGTTTTTT
CASSSGGLGPAGELFF
>TRBJ1-5|few|-|TRBV3-1
TGTGCCAGCAGCCAAGCTAGGAGCAATCAGCCCCAGCATTTT
CASSQARSNQPQHF
>TRBJ2-7|-|-|TRBV5-1
TGCGCCAGCAGCTTTAATGAGGGGGGTTACGAGCAGTACTTC
CASSFNEGGYEQYF
>TRBJ1-5|-|-|TRBV7-8
TGTGCCAGCAGCCGCCCGGGTCAGCCCCAGCATTTT
CASSRPGQPQHF
>TRBJ1-1|-|-|TRBV27
TGTGCCAGCAGGACCGCCGACCTTCTCCTCGGGAACACTGATGCTTTCTTT
CASRTADLLLGNTDAFF
>TRBJ1-1|many|-|TRBV5-1
TGCGCCAGCAGCTTGGGTTCGCGGGCTTTAGACACTGAAGCTTTCTTT
CASSLGSRALDTEAFF
>TRBJ2-4|many|TRBD1|TRBV29-1
TGCAGCGTTGGACAGGGGGTGAATAAAAACATTCAGTACTTC
CSVGQGVNKNIQYF
>TRBJ2-7|many|-|TRBV29-1
TGCAGCGTTGGCCATACCTACGAGCAGTACTTC
CSVGHTYEQYF
>TRBJ2-7|-|-|TRBV6-2/TRBV6-3
TGTGCCAGCAGTTACGCCTGGGAGCAGTACTTC
CASSYAWEQYF
>TRBJ2-7|few|-|TRBV6-5
TGTGCCAGCAGTTACTCACCCTACGAGCAGTACTTC
CASSYSPYEQYF
>TRBJ2-2|many|TRBD2|TRBV19
TGTGCCACCCGGGGCCCGCCCGGGAGGCGGTTGACCGGGGAGCTGTTTTTT
CATRGPPGRRLTGELFF
>TRBJ1-2|many|-|TRBV12-3/TRBV12-4
TGTGCCAGCAGTTTAAGGCCCCATCGGGGCTACACCTTC
CASSLRPHRGYTF
>TRBJ2-2|many|TRBD1|TRBV29-1
TGCAGCGTTGAAACCCAGGGACAGGGGGGCGTCACCGGGGAGCTGTTTTTT
CSVETQGQGGVTGELFF
>TRBJ1-5|-|-|TRBV6-1
TGTGCCAGCGGTGAACCTTGGGGGAATCAGCCCCAGCATTTT
CASGEPWGNQPQHF